The rows below give T cell receptor beta chains drawn from one sample of a study of blood T cell repertoires in COVID-19. Only in-frame clones appear in the TCRdb table, and some are missing; sequencing was by immunoSEQ multiplex PCR. The table shows more than 150,000 clones, with approximately 85% occurring only once. The sample was PBMCs or T cells enriched from blood (not recorded which). These receptors were obtained from a man aged 40-49 years who had recovered from COVID-19. The CDR3 runs from the conserved cysteine through the conserved F or W. Fields, in order: J gene, clone size, D gene, V gene, CDR3 DNA, CDR3 protein. A D gene is named only where the DNA matches it firmly. Clone size is shown for a subset of rows, as once, few, many or a class of expanded clone.

>TRBJ2-5|.|.|TRBV27
TGTGCCAGCAGGTCTGCGGAGACCCAGTACTTC
CASRSAETQYF
>TRBJ2-7|.|TRBD1|TRBV3-1/TRBV3-2
TGTGCCAGCAGGCCGATAGGGGGCGGCTACGAGCAGTACTTC
CASRPIGGGYEQYF
>TRBJ2-5|.|.|TRBV5-1
TGCGCCAGCAGGTCGGTATTGAGAGGGGAGACCCAGTACTTC
CASRSVLRGETQYF
>TRBJ1-1|.|.|TRBV19
TGTGCCAGTAGTCACGACAGAGGAGAAGCTTTCTTT
CASSHDRGEAFF
>TRBJ2-1|few|.|TRBV10-3
TGTGCCATCAGTGAACCCACCTCTAGGGGCAATGAGCAGTTCTTC
CAISEPTSRGNEQFF
>TRBJ2-2|.|.|TRBV4-3
TGCGCCATCTGTAAGGTCGTCCCGGGTAGGGAGCTGTTTTTT
CAICKVVPGRELFF
>TRBJ1-4|.|.|TRBV9
TGTGCCAGCAGCGTAGTGGCGGGGGACGGTGAAAAACTGTTTTTT
CASSVVAGDGEKLFF
>TRBJ1-6|.|.|TRBV4-3
TGCGCCAGCAGCCAACCGACAGGCCGCTATAATTCACCCCTCCACTTT
CASSQPTGRYNSPLHF
>TRBJ2-5|.|TRBD2|TRBV9
TGTGCCAGCAGCGTAACAAGCGGGGATGGAGAGACCCAGTACTTC
CASSVTSGDGETQYF
>TRBJ2-1|.|TRBD1|TRBV30
TGTGCCTGGAGTCAGGGACAGTACTACAATGAGCAGTTCTTC
CAWSQGQYYNEQFF
>TRBJ1-6|.|TRBD1|TRBV5-4
TGTGCCAGCAGCTTGGAGGACAGGGGTGGTTCACCCCTCCACTTT
CASSLEDRGGSPLHF
>TRBJ2-1|few|TRBD1|TRBV4-2
TGTGCCAGCAGCCAAATGGGACAGAACAATGAGCAGTTCTTC
CASSQMGQNNEQFF